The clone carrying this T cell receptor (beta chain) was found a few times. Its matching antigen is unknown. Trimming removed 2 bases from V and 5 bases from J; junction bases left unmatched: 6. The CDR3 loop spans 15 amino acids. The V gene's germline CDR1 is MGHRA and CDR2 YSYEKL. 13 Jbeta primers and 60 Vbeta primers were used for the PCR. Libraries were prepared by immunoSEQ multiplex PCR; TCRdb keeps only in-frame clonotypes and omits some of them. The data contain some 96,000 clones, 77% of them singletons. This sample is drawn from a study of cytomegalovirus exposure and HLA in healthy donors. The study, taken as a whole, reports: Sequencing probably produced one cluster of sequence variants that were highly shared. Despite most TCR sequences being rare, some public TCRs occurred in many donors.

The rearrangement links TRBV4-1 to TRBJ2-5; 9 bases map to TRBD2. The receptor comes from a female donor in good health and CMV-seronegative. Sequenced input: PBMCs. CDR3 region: CASSQQVAGDETQYF. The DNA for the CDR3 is TGCGCCAGCAGCCAACAGGTAGCGGGAGACGAGACCCAGTACTTC.